The rows below give T cell receptor beta chains drawn from one sample of a study of T cells in Graves' hyperthyroidism and ophthalmopathy. TCRdb re-derived calls from the multiplex PCR reads in MiXCR, one entry per CDR3 protein. This sample has 750,000 to 900,000 distinct CDR3 sequences, with 38% found just once. Material: blood. The receptors were gathered from a man younger than 30 with Graves' hyperthyroidism. Both conserved end residues are part of each CDR3. Each record gives: clone size, J gene, V gene, D gene, CDR3 DNA, CDR3 protein. The D gene is left open where the match is weak. A row's size may be missing; if present it is once, few, many or a size class.

clone size: NA
J gene: TRBJ1-1
V gene: TRBV2
D gene: NA
CDR3 DNA: TGTGCCGGAGGGATGTTCACTGAAGCTTTCTTT
CDR3 protein: CAGGMFTEAFF

clone size: many
J gene: TRBJ2-5
V gene: TRBV25-1
D gene: TRBD2
CDR3 DNA: TGTGCCAACCCAAAGGGACTAGCAGATTCCGGACTCCAAGAGACCCAGTACTTC
CDR3 protein: CANPKGLADSGLQETQYF

clone size: once
J gene: TRBJ1-2
V gene: TRBV7-2
D gene: NA
CDR3 DNA: TGTGCCAGCAGCTCCCCCCGGGAGGCGGAGTATGGCTACACCTTC
CDR3 protein: CASSSPREAEYGYTF

clone size: many
J gene: TRBJ1-2
V gene: TRBV19
D gene: TRBD1
CDR3 DNA: TGTGCCAGTAGTATCCCCTTACAGGGGCTGGATGGCTACACCTTC
CDR3 protein: CASSIPLQGLDGYTF

clone size: many
J gene: TRBJ2-7
V gene: TRBV10-2
D gene: NA
CDR3 DNA: TGCGCCAGCAGGGAGTTCCCAACCTACGAGCAGTACTTC
CDR3 protein: CASREFPTYEQYF

clone size: NA
J gene: TRBJ2-2
V gene: TRBV5-6
D gene: TRBD1
CDR3 DNA: TGTGCCAGCAGCTTTTGGACAGGACGGAACACCGGGGAGCTGTTTTTT
CDR3 protein: CASSFWTGRNTGELFF

clone size: few
J gene: TRBJ2-5
V gene: TRBV7-9
D gene: TRBD1
CDR3 DNA: TGTGCCAGCAGCGATGGGCGGGACAGGACCAGGGGGACCCAGTACTTC
CDR3 protein: CASSDGRDRTRGTQYF

clone size: once
J gene: TRBJ1-2
V gene: TRBV29-1
D gene: NA
CDR3 DNA: TGCAGCGTTGGGGAAGGCGATTGGGATGGCTACACCTTC
CDR3 protein: CSVGEGDWDGYTF

clone size: NA
J gene: TRBJ2-2
V gene: TRBV6-6
D gene: NA
CDR3 DNA: TGTGCCAGCAAAGTGGGGCAGCTTAACACCGGGGAGCTGTTTTTT
CDR3 protein: CASKVGQLNTGELFF

clone size: NA
J gene: TRBJ2-7
V gene: TRBV11-2
D gene: TRBD2
CDR3 DNA: TGTGCCAGCAGCCCCAGGACTAGCGGGGAGTACGAGCAGTACTTC
CDR3 protein: CASSPRTSGEYEQYF

clone size: NA
J gene: TRBJ2-5
V gene: TRBV29-1
D gene: TRBD2
CDR3 DNA: TGCAGCGTAACTAGCGGGGCCGAGACCCAGTACTTC
CDR3 protein: CSVTSGAETQYF

clone size: NA
J gene: TRBJ1-1
V gene: TRBV19
D gene: TRBD1
CDR3 DNA: TGTGCCAGTTCGGGAGGCTCGGGACAGGACACTGAAGCTTTCTTT
CDR3 protein: CASSGGSGQDTEAFF

clone size: many
J gene: TRBJ1-2
V gene: TRBV2
D gene: NA
CDR3 DNA: TGTGCCAGCGTGCTCAGTTCGAACGGCTACACCTTC
CDR3 protein: CASVLSSNGYTF

clone size: few
J gene: TRBJ2-7
V gene: TRBV7-2
D gene: NA
CDR3 DNA: TGTGCCAGCAGCTTTGGACTTCCCGGCTACGAGCAGTACTTC
CDR3 protein: CASSFGLPGYEQYF

clone size: NA
J gene: TRBJ1-1
V gene: TRBV2
D gene: NA
CDR3 DNA: TGTGCCAGCAGTTCAGGGAGTCCTTTTAAGAACACTGAAGCTTTCTTT
CDR3 protein: CASSSGSPFKNTEAFF

clone size: NA
J gene: TRBJ2-6
V gene: TRBV7-9
D gene: TRBD1
CDR3 DNA: TGTGCCAGCAGCTTAGACAGGGGGCAAACCAGCTCTGGGGCCAACGTCCTGACTTTC
CDR3 protein: CASSLDRGQTSSGANVLTF

clone size: many
J gene: TRBJ1-5
V gene: TRBV7-8
D gene: TRBD1
CDR3 DNA: TGTGCCAGCAGCTCAGGACAGGGCAATAGCAATCAGCCCCAGCATTTT
CDR3 protein: CASSSGQGNSNQPQHF

clone size: many
J gene: TRBJ2-7
V gene: TRBV29-1
D gene: TRBD2
CDR3 DNA: TGCAGCGTGGCGACTAGCGGGAGGGCCTACGAGCAGTACTTC
CDR3 protein: CSVATSGRAYEQYF

clone size: NA
J gene: TRBJ2-2
V gene: TRBV9
D gene: TRBD1
CDR3 DNA: TGTGCCAGCAGCGGTGGGGACAGGGACACCGGGGAGCTGTTTTTT
CDR3 protein: CASSGGDRDTGELFF

clone size: NA
J gene: TRBJ2-7
V gene: TRBV5-4
D gene: NA
CDR3 DNA: TGCGCCAGCAGCAACCTTTTCCAGGGGTCCTACGAGCAGTACTTC
CDR3 protein: CASSNLFQGSYEQYF

clone size: NA
J gene: TRBJ2-7
V gene: TRBV5-1
D gene: NA
CDR3 DNA: TGCGCCAGCAGCTCCGGGGGGCCCGAGCAGTACTTC
CDR3 protein: CASSSGGPEQYF

clone size: NA
J gene: TRBJ1-2
V gene: TRBV25-1
D gene: NA
CDR3 DNA: TGTGCCAGCACCCTCCCGGGCCCCCTCCACTATGGCTACACCTTC
CDR3 protein: CASTLPGPLHYGYTF

clone size: few
J gene: TRBJ2-7
V gene: TRBV7-9
D gene: NA
CDR3 DNA: TGTGCCAGCAGCTTAACTACCGGGGACGGAGGGTACGAGCAGTACTTC
CDR3 protein: CASSLTTGDGGYEQYF

clone size: NA
J gene: TRBJ2-7
V gene: TRBV14
D gene: TRBD2
CDR3 DNA: TGTGCCAGCAGCCCATCACTAGCGGACGAGCAGTACTTC
CDR3 protein: CASSPSLADEQYF

clone size: once
J gene: TRBJ2-7
V gene: TRBV10-3
D gene: NA
CDR3 DNA: TGTGCCATCAGGAAGGACACCGAGAACTCCTACGAGCAGTACTTC
CDR3 protein: CAIRKDTENSYEQYF

clone size: few
J gene: TRBJ1-5
V gene: TRBV7-9
D gene: NA
CDR3 DNA: TGTGCCAGCAGCTCCCCTTATAGCAATCAGCCCCAGCATTTT
CDR3 protein: CASSSPYSNQPQHF

clone size: few
J gene: TRBJ2-5
V gene: TRBV20-1
D gene: TRBD2
CDR3 DNA: TGCAGTGCTAGATTAAGGACTAGCGAGGTCCAGTACTTC
CDR3 protein: CSARLRTSEVQYF

clone size: NA
J gene: TRBJ1-3
V gene: TRBV7-2
D gene: TRBD1
CDR3 DNA: TGTGCCAGCACCCAGGGGGGGGCAGGGGGTGGAAACACCATATATTTT
CDR3 protein: CASTQGGAGGGNTIYF

clone size: many
J gene: TRBJ1-1
V gene: TRBV10-3
D gene: NA
CDR3 DNA: TGTGCCATCAGGACCGGCAGGGACACTGAAGCTTTCTTT
CDR3 protein: CAIRTGRDTEAFF

clone size: few
J gene: TRBJ1-2
V gene: TRBV12-5
D gene: NA
CDR3 DNA: TGTGCTAGTGGTTTGGTATTAGAGTTAAACTATGGCTACACCTTC
CDR3 protein: CASGLVLELNYGYTF

clone size: NA
J gene: TRBJ1-1
V gene: TRBV19
D gene: NA
CDR3 DNA: TGTGCCAGCAGTTATGGTTTTCTTATGAACACTGAAGCTTTCTTT
CDR3 protein: CASSYGFLMNTEAFF

clone size: NA
J gene: TRBJ1-2
V gene: TRBV4-1
D gene: TRBD1
CDR3 DNA: TGCGCCAGCAGCCAAGAGACAGGGGGCGACTATGGCTACACCTTC
CDR3 protein: CASSQETGGDYGYTF

clone size: NA
J gene: TRBJ2-5
V gene: TRBV25-1
D gene: NA
CDR3 DNA: TGTGCCAGCTCACCGTACTACAGGGTTGAGGGAGAGACCCAGTACTTC
CDR3 protein: CASSPYYRVEGETQYF

clone size: NA
J gene: TRBJ2-7
V gene: TRBV9
D gene: NA
CDR3 DNA: TGTGCCAGCAGCCAAGTGGTTAGAGCCGAGCAGTACTTC
CDR3 protein: CASSQVVRAEQYF

clone size: once
J gene: TRBJ2-7
V gene: TRBV7-8
D gene: TRBD2
CDR3 DNA: TGTGCCAGCAGCCCTAGCGGGGAAGTTCTACTGGGCTACGAGCAGTACTTC
CDR3 protein: CASSPSGEVLLGYEQYF

clone size: few
J gene: TRBJ2-3
V gene: TRBV15
D gene: TRBD2
CDR3 DNA: TGTGCCACCAGCAGATCGACTAGCGGGGGGGCAAATACGCAGTATTTT
CDR3 protein: CATSRSTSGGANTQYF